The sequence of this TCR beta chain was determined in a study of T-cell memory formation after mild COVID-19. At the level of the study: Each donor largely had its own TCR clusters. Study outcomes and limitations: Day 15 to 85 contractors were CD4/CD8 balanced; later expanders leaned CD4+. Several responding clones turned up in pre-infection memory, indicating that cross-reactive memory may have taken part.

TCRdb re-derived calls from the 5' RACE reads in MiXCR, one entry per CDR3 protein. The sample yields 450,000 or so distinct CDR3 sequences, about 23% seen once. As concerns this clonotype: The target antigen is unknown.

Input material: PBMCs or a T cell subset sorted from them (not recorded which). The TCR was taken from an adult woman who had mild COVID-19 (a few samples of this study predate the infection). Cell type and time point are not known.

The CDR3 DNA follows: TGCAGCGTGGCCGGGACAGGGGCTATGAACACTGAAGCTTTCTTT. It codes for CSVAGTGAMNTEAFF. The chain employs TRBV29-1 and TRBJ1-1; 10 bases map to TRBD1. The germline gives CDR1 SQVTM, CDR2 ANQGSEA. V shed 6 bases, J shed 0 bases, and the junction held 7 bases outside the gene matches. This CDR3 comprises 15 residues.